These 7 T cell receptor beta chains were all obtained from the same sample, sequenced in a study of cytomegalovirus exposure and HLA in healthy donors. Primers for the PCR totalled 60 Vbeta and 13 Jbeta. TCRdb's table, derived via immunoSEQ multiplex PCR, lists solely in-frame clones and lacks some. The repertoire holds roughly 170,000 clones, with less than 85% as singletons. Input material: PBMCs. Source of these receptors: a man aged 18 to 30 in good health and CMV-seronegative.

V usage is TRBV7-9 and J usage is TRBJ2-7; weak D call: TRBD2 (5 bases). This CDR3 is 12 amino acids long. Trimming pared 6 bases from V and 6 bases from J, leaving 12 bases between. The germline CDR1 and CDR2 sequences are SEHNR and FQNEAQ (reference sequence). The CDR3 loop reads CASRRGQFEQYF. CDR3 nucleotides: TGTGCCAGCAGGAGAGGGCAGTTCGAGCAGTACTTC.

CDR3 bases: TGTGCCAGCAGTTACTCGGAACAGGGGACTGGAAACACCATATATTTT. Amino acids: CASSYSEQGTGNTIYF. The J gene is TRBJ1-3, the V gene TRBV6-5, with 7 bases aligning to TRBD1. Germline V gives CDR1 MNHEY, CDR2 SVGAGI. The CDR3 has 16 amino acids. V gave up 0 bases and J gave up 2 bases; unmatched junction bases: 4.

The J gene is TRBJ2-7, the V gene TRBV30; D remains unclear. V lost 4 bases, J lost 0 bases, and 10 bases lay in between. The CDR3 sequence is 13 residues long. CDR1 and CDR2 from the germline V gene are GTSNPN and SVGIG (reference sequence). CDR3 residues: CAWTSRSSYEQYF. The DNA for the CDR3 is TGTGCCTGGACATCGCGGAGCTCCTACGAGCAGTACTTC.

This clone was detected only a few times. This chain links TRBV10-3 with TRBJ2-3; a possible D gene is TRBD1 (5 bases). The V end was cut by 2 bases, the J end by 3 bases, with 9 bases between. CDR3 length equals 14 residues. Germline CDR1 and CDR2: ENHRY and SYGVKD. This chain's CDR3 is CAISEGRETDTQYF. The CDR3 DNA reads TGTGCCATCAGTGAGGGCAGGGAAACAGATACGCAGTATTTT.

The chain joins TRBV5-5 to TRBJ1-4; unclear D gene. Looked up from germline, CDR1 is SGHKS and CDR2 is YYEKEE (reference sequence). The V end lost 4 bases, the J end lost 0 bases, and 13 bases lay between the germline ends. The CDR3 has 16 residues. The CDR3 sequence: CASSPGWVATNEKLFF. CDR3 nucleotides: TGTGCCAGCAGCCCGGGGTGGGTTGCAACTAATGAAAAACTGTTTTTT.

CDR3 DNA sequence: TGCAGCGTCAAACTAGCGGGAGGGGGGTACAATGAGCAGTTCTTC. The encoded protein is CSVKLAGGGYNEQFF. The genes are TRBV29-1 and TRBJ2-1, with 13 bases aligning to TRBD2. Germline CDR1 reads SQVTM; CDR2 reads ANQGSEA. CDR3 length: 15 residues. With 6 bases clipped from V and 4 bases from J, the junction kept 6 bases outside the gene matches.

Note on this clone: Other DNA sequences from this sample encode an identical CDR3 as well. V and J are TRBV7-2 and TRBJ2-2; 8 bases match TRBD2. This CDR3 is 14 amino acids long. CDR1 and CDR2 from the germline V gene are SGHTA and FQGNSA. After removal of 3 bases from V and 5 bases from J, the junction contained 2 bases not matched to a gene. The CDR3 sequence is CASSLAGGTGELFF. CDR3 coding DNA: TGTGCCAGCAGCTTGGCGGGAGGAACCGGGGAGCTGTTTTTT.